The present T cell receptor beta chain was sequenced within a study of blood T cells in healthy people across ages. With regard to this clonotype: Its antigen is not identified.

The CDR3 runs to 14 residues. The ends lost 3 bases at V and 3 bases at J; junction bases unmatched: 3. Germline V gene lookup returns CDR1 MGHDK and CDR2 SYGVNS. Primers used in a second PCR of roughly 6 to 11 cycles were a sample-barcoded 5' primer and a J-beta primer mix. Every molecule of cDNA carried a tag from a template-switch adaptor with 12 random nucleotides. TCRdb fed the 5' RACE reads into MiXCR, producing one record per CDR3 protein. The sample includes roughly 1,500,000 distinct CDR3 sequences, roughly 45% of them seen just once. Study-wide results and caveats: Per million T cells, TCR beta diversity dropped about linearly as age rose.

This receptor was obtained from a woman between 18 and 29 years old in good health. The chain carries TRBV25-1 and TRBJ1-2, with TRBD1 identical over 8 bases. Sequencing was carried out using blood. CDR3 sequence reads: CASSERTGYYGYTF. CDR3 nucleotide sequence: TGTGCCAGCAGTGAGAGGACAGGGTACTATGGCTACACCTTC.